These 19 T cell receptor beta chains originate from one sample sequenced in a study of Graves' ophthalmopathy and Graves' hyperthyroidism. RNA transcripts were the source from which TCR beta CDR3 regions were amplified. Following a first-round RT-PCR that used HTBI primers, a second-round multiplex PCR was carried out. Each CDR3 protein gets one entry after TCRdb re-called the multiplex PCR reads with MiXCR. The data show around 590,000 distinct CDR3 sequences, about 35% seen once. Sequencing was done on a sample of peripheral blood or thyroid tissue (not recorded which). The receptors stem from an adult man with Graves' hyperthyroidism.

The gene calls are TRBV2 and TRBJ2-5; possible D gene TRBD1, 5 bases. This CDR3 comprises 13 residues. Germline CDR1 and CDR2: SNHLY and FYNNEI. V was shortened by 3 bases and J by 5 bases, with 10 bases between the two germline ends. The CDR3 protein is CASSDVGRETQYF. As DNA, the CDR3 is TGTGCCAGCAGTGACGTGGGGCGGGAGACCCAGTACTTC.

This clonotype was counted many times. This chain joins TRBV12-3 or TRBV12-4 and TRBJ2-2; D unclear. The V and J ends lost 6 bases and 6 bases respectively, with 14 bases between them. This CDR3 comprises 14 residues. The DNA for the CDR3 is TGTGCCAGCAGCCTACTCGACATGGCCGGGGAGCTGTTTTTT. This translates into CASSLLDMAGELFF.

The chain carries TRBV2 and TRBJ1-1; TRBD1 matches at 7 bases. The junction had 2 bases not matched to a gene; V was cut back by 4 bases and J by 0 bases. The CDR3 is made up of 14 amino acids. Germline V lookup: CDR1 SNHLY, CDR2 FYNNEI. The CDR3 loop is CASSGDSLNTEAFF. The CDR3 DNA reads TGTGCCAGCAGTGGGGACAGCCTGAACACTGAAGCTTTCTTT.

This clonotype came up many times. V and J are TRBV20-1 and TRBJ2-3; D not certain. Germline lookup yields CDR1 DFQATT and CDR2 SNEGSKA (reference sequence). The CDR3 runs to 12 residues. The ends were cut back, 6 bases at V and 2 bases at J, with 9 bases in the middle. CDR3 loop: CSATQNTDTQYF. CDR3 sequence (DNA): TGCAGTGCCACACAGAACACAGATACGCAGTATTTT.

This clonotype was observed a few times. At one end, the junction sequence differs from germline, possibly due to a read error. The chain joins TRBV19 to TRBJ1-2; 9 nucleotides line up with TRBD1. From germline, CDR1 is LNHDA and CDR2 SQIVND (reference sequence). The CDR3 has 14 residues. For the CDR3, the DNA is TGTGCCAGTAGTCCCCCGACAGGGGGGTATGTCTACACCTTC. Its protein is CASSPPTGGYVYTF.

This clonotype was seen many times. V gene TRBV6-2 or TRBV6-3 combines with J gene TRBJ1-5; D remains unclear. This CDR3 region has 12 residues. From germline, CDR1 is MNHEY and CDR2 SVGEGT. The ends were cut back, 0 bases at V and 7 bases at J, with 4 bases in the middle. The CDR3 spells CASSYSLQPQHF. The DNA of the CDR3 is TGTGCCAGCAGTTACTCACTCCAGCCCCAGCATTTT.

This chain's CDR3 is CASSHKGLAVLGGEQYF. The CDR3 coding sequence is TGTGCCAGCAGCCATAAGGGACTAGCGGTCCTAGGCGGCGAGCAGTACTTC. The V gene is TRBV11-2, the J gene TRBJ2-7; 11 bases are shared with TRBD2. CDR3 length: 17 amino acids. The germline CDR1 and CDR2 sequences are SGHAT and FQNNGV. Unmatched junction bases numbered 15, after V lost 5 bases and J lost 6 bases.

This clonotype was counted a few times. In DNA, the CDR3 is TGTGCCAGCAGTGAAGAAGAAGCAGGTTATAATGAAAAACTGTTTTTT. Translated: CASSEEEAGYNEKLFF. V usage is TRBV2 and J usage is TRBJ1-4; no clear D gene. From germline, CDR1 is SNHLY and CDR2 FYNNEI. This CDR3 spans 16 amino acids. V was clipped by 1 base and J by 4 bases, with 13 bases between them.

This clonotype was found many times. The rearrangement joins TRBV19 to TRBJ2-2, with a weak D call TRBD1 (6 bases). The V gene lost 7 bases and the J gene lost 6 bases, with 9 bases spanning the gap. The length of the CDR3 is 12 residues. The germline CDR1 and CDR2 sequences are LNHDA and SQIVND (reference sequence). The CDR3, as DNA: TGTGCCAGTACAGGGGAATCCGGGGAGCTGTTTTTT. Translated: CASTGESGELFF. The full variable domain, with the rest looked up from reference TRBV19 and TRBJ2-2, is DGGITQSPKYLFRKEGQNVTLSCEQNLNHDAMYWYRQDPGQGLRLIYYSQIVNDFQKGDIAEGYSVSREKKESFPLTVTSAQKNPTAFYLCASTGESGELFFGEGSRLTVL.

This clonotype turned up a few times. At one boundary the junction diverges from the germline segment, which might be a read error. This chain uses TRBV10-3 with TRBJ1-2; the D gene is possibly TRBD1 (5 bases). The CDR3 runs to 13 residues. The germline gives CDR1 ENHRY, CDR2 SYGVKD. The CDR3 region has the DNA TGTGCCAGCAGTGAAGCCCAGGGCCGGGGCTACACCTTC. It codes for CASSEAQGRGYTF.

The sample holds many counts of this clonotype. The rearrangement links TRBV10-3 to TRBJ1-2; 12 bases map to TRBD1. The CDR3 consists of 13 residues. CDR1 is ENHRY and CDR2 is SYGVKD in the germline V gene. V lost 8 bases, J lost 8 bases, and 6 bases stayed unmatched. This chain's CDR3 is CAIRDRGLGGYTF. The CDR3 region has the DNA TGTGCCATCCGGGACAGGGGGCTCGGAGGCTACACCTTC.

In this sample, this clonotype turned up many times. The V and J genes are TRBV24-1 and TRBJ1-5; D is perhaps TRBD1 (5 bases). In germline, CDR1 is KGHDR, CDR2 SFDVKD. The CDR3 has 16 amino acids. V was clipped by 2 bases and J by 1 base, with 11 bases between them. This chain's CDR3 is CATSDSRQGSNQPQHF. In nucleotides, the CDR3 is TGTGCCACCAGTGATTCGAGGCAGGGCAGCAATCAGCCCCAGCATTTT.

The sample holds many counts of this clonotype. This sequence joins TRBV9 and TRBJ1-2; 9 bases map to TRBD1. The germline gives CDR1 SGDLS, CDR2 YYNGEE. The CDR3 consists of 14 residues. Trimming at V came to 3 bases and at J to 10 bases, leaving 10 bases not matched to a gene. The CDR3 is CASSAPPGQGNYTF. CDR3 DNA sequence: TGTGCCAGCAGCGCACCACCGGGACAGGGTAACTACACCTTC.

This clonotype was observed at least ten times. The V and J genes are TRBV6-5 and TRBJ1-1; no definite D call. This CDR3 has 15 amino acids. Germline V gives CDR1 MNHEY, CDR2 SVGAGI. Trimming left V 0 bases short and J 2 bases short, with 10 bases between. CDR3 in amino acids: CASSYSSHFNTEAFF. In DNA, the CDR3 is TGTGCCAGCAGTTACTCGTCACACTTTAACACTGAAGCTTTCTTT.

This clonotype was detected only a few times. The V gene is TRBV11-2, the J gene TRBJ2-7; 8 bases match TRBD1. CDR1 is SGHAT and CDR2 is FQNNGV in the germline V gene. V was clipped by 1 base and J by 1 base; unmatched bases: 12. There are 18 residues in the CDR3. The CDR3 region is CASSLVGGGTGRSYEQYF. CDR3 coding DNA: TGTGCCAGCAGCTTAGTTGGAGGGGGGACAGGTCGGTCCTACGAGCAGTACTTC.

The sample holds many counts of this clonotype. Possible read error: a much larger clone is one base away. The V gene is TRBV15, the J gene TRBJ2-7, with a weak D call TRBD1 (5 bases). In germline, CDR1 is LNHNV, CDR2 YYDKDF (reference sequence). Trimming cost V 0 bases and J 3 bases, with 6 bases left between them. CDR3 length: 13 residues. As DNA, the CDR3 is TGTGCCACCAGCAGAGAAGACAGCTACGAGCAGTACTTC. Its translation is CATSREDSYEQYF. The variable domain in full, with the rest retrieved from reference TRBV15 and TRBJ2-7, is DAMVIQNPRYQVTQFGKPVTLSCSQTLNHNVMYWYQQKSSQAPKLLFHYYDKDFNNEADTPDNFQSRRPNTSFCFLDIRSPGLGDTAMYLCATSREDSYEQYFGPGTRLTVT.

The chain recombines TRBV20-1 with TRBJ1-2; D is possibly TRBD1 (5 bases). The CDR3 spans 11 residues. Per germline, CDR1 DFQATT and CDR2 SNEGSKA (reference sequence). Trimming removed 4 bases at V and 6 bases at J, with 9 bases between. In DNA form, the CDR3 reads TGCAGTGCTACCGGGGACCATGGCTACACCTTC. It yields the protein CSATGDHGYTF.

Ten or more counts support this clonotype. The chain couples TRBV5-1 to TRBJ2-7, with 7 bases identical to TRBD2. The CDR3 sequence is 15 residues long. CDR1 and CDR2 from the germline V gene are SGHRS and YFSETQ. Germline trimming cut 0 bases from V and 2 bases from J; bases unmatched to any gene: 5. CDR3 in amino acids: CASSLEASGPYEQYF. The CDR3 DNA reads TGCGCCAGCAGCTTGGAGGCTAGCGGACCCTACGAGCAGTACTTC.

In the case of this clonotype: The junction shows a germline mismatch at one end, possibly a read error. V gene TRBV29-1 combines with J gene TRBJ1-1, with no clear D. Germline values: CDR1 SQVTM, CDR2 ANQGSEA. The CDR3 is 14 residues long. The CDR3 is CSVEDLEAITEACF. CDR3 DNA: TGCAGCGTTGAAGATCTTGAGGCTATCACTGAAGCTTGCTTT.